This T cell receptor (beta chain) was sequenced during a study of shared clonotypes between healthy human individuals. The study's findings and limits: Only blood underwent sampling, and tissue repertoires likely differ.

Germline values: CDR1 SGHTA, CDR2 FQGTGA. The V end was cut by 5 bases, the J end by 3 bases, with 16 bases between. The CDR3 is 15 residues long. As processed by the authors: For the immunoSEQ data, sequences were junction-only without quality scores, so filtering differed. Clones were sequenced by immunoSEQ multiplex PCR, and TCRdb holds only the in-frame ones, with some missing. That table furnishes V, J and clone size, whereas the DNA furnished D and trimming. Among more than 900,000 clones listed, about four fifths were seen once. On this clone itself: What it recognizes is unknown.

Participating donors were healthy, HIV-negative adults free of recent acute infections or vaccinations. CD45RA-negative memory and CD45RA+ naive subsets were split from the CD4+ cells. V usage is TRBV7-3 and J usage is TRBJ1-1; D perhaps matches TRBD1 (6 bases). The material sequenced was memory CD4+ T cells from PBMCs. Subset given: CD45RA-negative fraction. The TCR was taken from a man between 18 and 29 years old in good health. Some clones in this sample may be carry-over from other donors' samples. CDR3 residues: CASSPGAGWDTEAFF. DNA for the CDR3: TGTGCCAGCAGCCCAGGGGCAGGGTGGGACACTGAAGCTTTCTTT.